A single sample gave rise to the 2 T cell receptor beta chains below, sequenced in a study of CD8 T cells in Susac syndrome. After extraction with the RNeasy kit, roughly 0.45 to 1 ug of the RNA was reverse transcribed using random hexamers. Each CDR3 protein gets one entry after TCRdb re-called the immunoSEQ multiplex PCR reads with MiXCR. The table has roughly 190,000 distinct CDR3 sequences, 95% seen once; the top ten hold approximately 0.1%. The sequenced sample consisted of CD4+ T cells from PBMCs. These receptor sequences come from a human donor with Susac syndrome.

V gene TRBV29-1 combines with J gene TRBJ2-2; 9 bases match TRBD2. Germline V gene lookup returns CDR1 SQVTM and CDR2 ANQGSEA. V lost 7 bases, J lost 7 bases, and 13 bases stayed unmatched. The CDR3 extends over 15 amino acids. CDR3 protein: CSAKRGVDLFGELFF. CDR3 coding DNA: TGCAGCGCGAAGCGGGGGGTGGACCTTTTCGGGGAGCTGTTTTTT.

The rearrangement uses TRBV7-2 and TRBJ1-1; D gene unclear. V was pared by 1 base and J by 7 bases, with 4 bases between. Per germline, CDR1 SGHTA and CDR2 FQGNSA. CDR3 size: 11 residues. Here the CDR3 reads CASSLGGEAFF. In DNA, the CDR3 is TGTGCCAGCAGCTTAGGGGGTGAAGCTTTCTTT.